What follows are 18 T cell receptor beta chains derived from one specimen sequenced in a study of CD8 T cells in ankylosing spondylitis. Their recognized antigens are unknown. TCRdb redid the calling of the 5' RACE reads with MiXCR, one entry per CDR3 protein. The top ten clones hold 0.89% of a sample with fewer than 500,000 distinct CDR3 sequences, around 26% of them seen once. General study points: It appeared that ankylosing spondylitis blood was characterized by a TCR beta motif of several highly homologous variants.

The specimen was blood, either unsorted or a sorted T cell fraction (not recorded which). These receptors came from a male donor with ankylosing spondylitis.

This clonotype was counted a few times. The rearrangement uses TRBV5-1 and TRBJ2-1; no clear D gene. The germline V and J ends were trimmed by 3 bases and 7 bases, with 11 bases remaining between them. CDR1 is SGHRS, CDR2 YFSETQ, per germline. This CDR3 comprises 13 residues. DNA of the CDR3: TGCGCCAGCAGCTCCACCACCCCGAATGAGCAGTTCTTC. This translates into CASSSTTPNEQFF.

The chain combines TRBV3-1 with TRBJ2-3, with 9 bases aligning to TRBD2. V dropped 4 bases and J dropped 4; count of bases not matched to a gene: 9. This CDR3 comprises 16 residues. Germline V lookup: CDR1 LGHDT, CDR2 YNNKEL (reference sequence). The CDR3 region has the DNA TGTGCCAGCAGCCCCCCTAGGTTAGCGGGAGCAGATACGCAGTATTTT. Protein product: CASSPPRLAGADTQYF.

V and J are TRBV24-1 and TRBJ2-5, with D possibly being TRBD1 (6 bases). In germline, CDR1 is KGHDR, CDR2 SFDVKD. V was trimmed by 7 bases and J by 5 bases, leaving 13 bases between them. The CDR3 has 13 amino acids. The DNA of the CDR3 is TGTGCCACCAGGGACAGCGCTACGGAGACCCAGTACTTC. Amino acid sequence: CATRDSATETQYF.

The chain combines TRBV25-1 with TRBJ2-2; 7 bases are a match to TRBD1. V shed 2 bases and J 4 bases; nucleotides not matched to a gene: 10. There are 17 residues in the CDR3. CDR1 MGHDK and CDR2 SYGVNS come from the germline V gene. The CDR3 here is CASSELGRGSGTGELFF. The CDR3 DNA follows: TGTGCCAGCAGTGAACTCGGCAGGGGGAGCGGCACCGGGGAGCTGTTTTTT.

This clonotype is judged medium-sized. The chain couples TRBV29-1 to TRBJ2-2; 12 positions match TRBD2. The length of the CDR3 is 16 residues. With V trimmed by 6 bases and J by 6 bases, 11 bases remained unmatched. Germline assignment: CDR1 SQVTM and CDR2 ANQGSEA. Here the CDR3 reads CSVPLGLAGGPGELFF. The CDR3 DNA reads TGCAGCGTCCCCCTCGGGCTAGCGGGAGGGCCCGGGGAGCTGTTTTTT.

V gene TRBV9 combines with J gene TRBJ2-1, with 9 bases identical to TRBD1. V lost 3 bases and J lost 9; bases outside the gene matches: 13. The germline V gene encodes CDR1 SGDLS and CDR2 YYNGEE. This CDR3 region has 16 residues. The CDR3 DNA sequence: TGTGCCAGCAGCGCACAACAGGGGGCGCGTGTTGGTGAGCAGTTCTTC. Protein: CASSAQQGARVGEQFF.

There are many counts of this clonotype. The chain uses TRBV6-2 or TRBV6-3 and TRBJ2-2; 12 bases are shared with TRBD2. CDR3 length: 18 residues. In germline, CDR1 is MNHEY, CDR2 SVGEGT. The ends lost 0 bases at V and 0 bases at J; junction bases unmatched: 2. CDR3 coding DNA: TGTGCCAGCAGTTACTCGACTAGCGGGAGTACGAACACCGGGGAGCTGTTTTTT. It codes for CASSYSTSGSTNTGELFF.

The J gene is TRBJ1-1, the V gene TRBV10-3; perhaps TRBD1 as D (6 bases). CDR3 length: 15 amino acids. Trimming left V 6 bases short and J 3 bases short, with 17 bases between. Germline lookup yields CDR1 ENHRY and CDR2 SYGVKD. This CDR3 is CAIRTGGPVDTEAFF. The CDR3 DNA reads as TGTGCCATCAGGACGGGGGGGCCCGTAGACACTGAAGCTTTCTTT.

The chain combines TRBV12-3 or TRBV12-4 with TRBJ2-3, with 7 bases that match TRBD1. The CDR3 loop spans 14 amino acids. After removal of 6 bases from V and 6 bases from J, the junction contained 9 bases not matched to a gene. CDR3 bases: TGTGCCAGCAGCCTACAGGGGACCTGGGATACGCAGTATTTT. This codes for CASSLQGTWDTQYF.

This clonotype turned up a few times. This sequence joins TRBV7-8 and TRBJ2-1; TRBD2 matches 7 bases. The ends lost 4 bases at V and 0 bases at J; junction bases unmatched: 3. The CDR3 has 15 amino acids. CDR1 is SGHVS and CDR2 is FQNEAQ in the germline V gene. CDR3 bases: TGTGCCAGCAGCTCCGTAGCGGGCTCCTACAATGAGCAGTTCTTC. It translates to CASSSVAGSYNEQFF.

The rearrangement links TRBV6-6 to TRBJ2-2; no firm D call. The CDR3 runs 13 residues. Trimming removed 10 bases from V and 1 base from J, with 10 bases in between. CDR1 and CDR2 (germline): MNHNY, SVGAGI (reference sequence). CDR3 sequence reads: CATWTGNTGELFF. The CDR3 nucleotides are TGTGCCACCTGGACCGGGAACACCGGGGAGCTGTTTTTT.

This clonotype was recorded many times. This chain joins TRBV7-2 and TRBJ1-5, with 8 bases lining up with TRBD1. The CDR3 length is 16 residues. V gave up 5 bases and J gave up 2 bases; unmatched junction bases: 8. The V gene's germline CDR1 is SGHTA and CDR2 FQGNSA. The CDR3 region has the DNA TGTGCCAGCAGCAACCGGACAGGGATGGGCAATCAGCCCCAGCATTTT. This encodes CASSNRTGMGNQPQHF.

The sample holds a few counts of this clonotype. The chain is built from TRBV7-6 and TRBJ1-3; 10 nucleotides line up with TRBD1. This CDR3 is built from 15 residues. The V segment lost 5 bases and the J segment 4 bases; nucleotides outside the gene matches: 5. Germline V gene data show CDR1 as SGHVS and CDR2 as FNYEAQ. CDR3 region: CASSRGTGDGNTIYF. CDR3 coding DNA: TGTGCCAGCAGCCGAGGGACAGGGGACGGAAACACCATATATTTT. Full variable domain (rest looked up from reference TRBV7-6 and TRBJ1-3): GAGVSQSPRYKVTKRGQDVALRCDPISGHVSLYWYRQALGQGPEFLTYFNYEAQQDKSGLPNDRFSAERPEGSISTLTIQRTEQRDSAMYRCASSRGTGDGNTIYFGEGSWLTVV.

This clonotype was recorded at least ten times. The CDR3, as DNA: TGCGCCAGCAGCCTGGGACAGGGCAATGAGCAGTTCTTC. It yields the protein CASSLGQGNEQFF. The chain is built from TRBV5-1 and TRBJ2-1; 9 nucleotides line up with TRBD1. The ends lost 4 bases at V and 6 bases at J; junction bases unmatched: 2. From germline, CDR1 is SGHRS and CDR2 YFSETQ. The CDR3 is 13 amino acids.

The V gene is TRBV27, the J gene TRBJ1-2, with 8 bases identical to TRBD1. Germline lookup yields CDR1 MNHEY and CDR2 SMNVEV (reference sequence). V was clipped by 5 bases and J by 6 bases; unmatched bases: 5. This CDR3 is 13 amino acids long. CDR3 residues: CASSDQGANGYTF. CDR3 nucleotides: TGTGCCAGCAGTGATCAGGGGGCCAATGGCTACACCTTC.

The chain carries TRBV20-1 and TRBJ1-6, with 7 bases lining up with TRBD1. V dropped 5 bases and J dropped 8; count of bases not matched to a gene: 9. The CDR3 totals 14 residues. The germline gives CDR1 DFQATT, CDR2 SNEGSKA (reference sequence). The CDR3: CSAWTGRTYSPLHF. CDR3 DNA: TGCAGTGCTTGGACAGGTCGTACCTATTCACCCCTCCACTTT.

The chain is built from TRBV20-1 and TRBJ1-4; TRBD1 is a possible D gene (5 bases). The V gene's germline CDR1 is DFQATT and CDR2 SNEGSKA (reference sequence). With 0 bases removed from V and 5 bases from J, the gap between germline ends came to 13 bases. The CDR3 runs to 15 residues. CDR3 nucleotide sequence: TGCAGTGCTAGAGAGACGGGGGGACTCAATGAAAAACTGTTTTTT. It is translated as CSARETGGLNEKLFF.

CDR3 nucleotide sequence: TGTGCCTGGAGACCGGACTCCTGGGCTGGCTACACCTTC. Translated: CAWRPDSWAGYTF. The chain combines TRBV30 with TRBJ1-2; D is unresolved. The CDR3 has 13 residues. Trimming took 3 bases from V and 7 from J, leaving 15 bases between them. CDR1 and CDR2 from the germline V gene are GTSNPN and SVGIG (reference sequence).